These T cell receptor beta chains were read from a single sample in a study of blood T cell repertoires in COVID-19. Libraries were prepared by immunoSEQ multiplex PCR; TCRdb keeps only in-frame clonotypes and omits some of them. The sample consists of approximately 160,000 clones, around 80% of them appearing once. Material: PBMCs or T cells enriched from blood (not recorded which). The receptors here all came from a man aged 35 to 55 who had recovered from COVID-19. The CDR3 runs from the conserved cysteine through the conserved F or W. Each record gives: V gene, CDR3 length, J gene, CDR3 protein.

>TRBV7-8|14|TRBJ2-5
CASSADRVQETQYF
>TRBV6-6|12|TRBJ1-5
CASTSPNQPQHF
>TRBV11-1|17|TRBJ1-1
CASSLAPGQGRNTEAFF
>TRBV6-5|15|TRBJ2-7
CASRPLYPGQYEQYF
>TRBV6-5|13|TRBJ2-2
CASYGSFPGELFF
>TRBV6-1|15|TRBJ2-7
CASSEDSGGAYEQYF
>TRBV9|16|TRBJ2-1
CASSALRDRTPNEQFF
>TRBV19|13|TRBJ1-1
CASTGEGNTEAFF
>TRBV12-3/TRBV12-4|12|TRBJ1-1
CASSGQGAEAFF
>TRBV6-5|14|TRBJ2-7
CASRTGQGIYEQYF
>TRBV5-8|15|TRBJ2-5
CASSLGTGIPETQYF
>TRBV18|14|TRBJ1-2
CASSEQGGDYGYTF
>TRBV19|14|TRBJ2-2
CASLGLLGTGELFF
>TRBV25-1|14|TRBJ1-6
CASSMAGGNSPLHF
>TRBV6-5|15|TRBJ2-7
CASILAGGPAYEQYF
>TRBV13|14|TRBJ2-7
CASSLGRGPYEQYF
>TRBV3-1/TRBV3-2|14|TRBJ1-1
CASSQDSLNTEAFF
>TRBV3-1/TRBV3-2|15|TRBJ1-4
CASSQSGQGLEKLFF
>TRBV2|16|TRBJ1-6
CASSPQGLLYNSPLHF
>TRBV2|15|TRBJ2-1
CASSQRGDSYNEQFF
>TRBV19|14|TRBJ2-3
CASSSFRSTDTQYF
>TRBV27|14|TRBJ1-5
CASRSGISNQPQHF
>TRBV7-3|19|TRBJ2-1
CASSPRGEGAISSYNEQFF
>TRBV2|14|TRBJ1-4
CASSDGATNEKLFF
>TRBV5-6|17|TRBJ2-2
CASSVDRGRSNTGELFF
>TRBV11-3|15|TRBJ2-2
CASSQLAGDSGELFF
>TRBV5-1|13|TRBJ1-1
CASSFLVNTEAFF
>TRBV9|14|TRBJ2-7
CASSPRPSSYEQYF
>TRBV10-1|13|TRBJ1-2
CASSEDRNYGYTF
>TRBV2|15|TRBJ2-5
CASSDLGGAGETQYF
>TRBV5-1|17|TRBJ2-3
CASSWTSGGASTDTQYF
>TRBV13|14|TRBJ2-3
CASSSTSSTDTQYF
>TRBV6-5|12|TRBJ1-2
CASRDTNYGYTF
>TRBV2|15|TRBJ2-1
CASSFQRWSYNEQFF
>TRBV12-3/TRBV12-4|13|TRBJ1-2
CASSFGANYGYTF
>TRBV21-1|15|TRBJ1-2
CASSTWGGSRYGYTF
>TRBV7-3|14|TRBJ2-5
CASSLIGVQETQYF